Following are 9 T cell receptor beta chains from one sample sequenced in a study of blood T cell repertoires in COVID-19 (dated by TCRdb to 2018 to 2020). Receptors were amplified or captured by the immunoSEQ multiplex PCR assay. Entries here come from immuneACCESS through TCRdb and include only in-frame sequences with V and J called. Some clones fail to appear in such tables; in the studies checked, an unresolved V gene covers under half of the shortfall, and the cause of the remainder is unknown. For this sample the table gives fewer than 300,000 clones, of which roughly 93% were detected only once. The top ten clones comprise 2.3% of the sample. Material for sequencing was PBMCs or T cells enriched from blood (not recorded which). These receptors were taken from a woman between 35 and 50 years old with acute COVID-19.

The CDR3, as DNA: TGTGCCAGCAGCTTATGGCTACAGGGGGCGTCTGAGGGTTCACCCCTCCACTTT. This codes for CASSLWLQGASEGSPLHF. V is TRBV5-5 and J is TRBJ1-6, with TRBD1 matching 9 bases. Trimming took 2 bases from V and 9 from J; bases not matched to a gene: 15. The germline V gene has CDR1 SGHKS and CDR2 YYEKEE (reference sequence). The CDR3 totals 18 residues.

This chain's CDR3 is CASSSLGTSGMGQFF. The CDR3 bases are TGTGCCAGCAGCTCCCTGGGGACTAGCGGGATGGGGCAGTTCTTC. This chain connects TRBV11-2 to TRBJ2-1; 13 nucleotides line up with TRBD2. Germline V gene lookup returns CDR1 SGHAT and CDR2 FQNNGV. The junction had 9 bases not matched to a gene; V was cut back by 4 bases and J by 12 bases. The length of the CDR3 is 15 residues. The full variable domain, in which reference TRBV11-2 and TRBJ2-1 provide the parts outside the CDR3, is EAGVAQSPRYKIIEKRQSVAFWCNPISGHATLYWYQQILGQGPKLLIQFQNNGVVDDSQLPKDRFSAERLKGVDSTLKIQPAKLEDSAVYLCASSSLGTSGMGQFFGPGTRLTVL.

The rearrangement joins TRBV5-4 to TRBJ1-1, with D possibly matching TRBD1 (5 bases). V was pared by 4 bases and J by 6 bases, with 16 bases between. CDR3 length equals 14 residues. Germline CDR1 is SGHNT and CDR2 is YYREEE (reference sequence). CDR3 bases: TGTGCCAGCAGCCTCAGACAGCAAGAGGCTGAAGCTTTCTTT. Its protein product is CASSLRQQEAEAFF.

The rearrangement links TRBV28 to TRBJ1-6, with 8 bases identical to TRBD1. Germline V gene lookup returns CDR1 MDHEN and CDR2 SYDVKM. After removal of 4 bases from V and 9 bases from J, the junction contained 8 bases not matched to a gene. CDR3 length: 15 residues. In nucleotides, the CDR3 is TGTGCCAGCAGTTCCCTCGGACAGGGCGCTTCACCCCTCCACTTT. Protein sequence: CASSSLGQGASPLHF. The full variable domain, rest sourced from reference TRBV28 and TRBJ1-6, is DVKVTQSSRYLVKRTGEKVFLECVQDMDHENMFWYRQDPGLGLRLIYFSYDVKMKEKGDIPEGYSVSREKKERFSLILESASTNQTSMYLCASSSLGQGASPLHFGNGTRLTVT.

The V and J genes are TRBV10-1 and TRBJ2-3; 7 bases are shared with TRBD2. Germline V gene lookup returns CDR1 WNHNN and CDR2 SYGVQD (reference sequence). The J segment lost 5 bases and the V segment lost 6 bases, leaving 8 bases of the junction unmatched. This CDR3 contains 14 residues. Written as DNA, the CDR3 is TGCGCCAGCAGGGGCGGGGGTGTAGTAGATACGCAGTATTTT. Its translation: CASRGGGVVDTQYF.

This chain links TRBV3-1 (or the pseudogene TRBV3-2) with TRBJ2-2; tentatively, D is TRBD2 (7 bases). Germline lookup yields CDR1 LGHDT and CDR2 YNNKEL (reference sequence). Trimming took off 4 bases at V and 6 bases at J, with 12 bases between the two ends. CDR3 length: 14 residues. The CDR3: CASSRGRGPGELFF. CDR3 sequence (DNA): TGTGCCAGCAGCCGCGGGCGGGGGCCCGGGGAGCTGTTTTTT.

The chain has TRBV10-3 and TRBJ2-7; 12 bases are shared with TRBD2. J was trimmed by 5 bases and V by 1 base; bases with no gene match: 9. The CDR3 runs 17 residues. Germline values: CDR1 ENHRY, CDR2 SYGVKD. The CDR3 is CAISEYPGLAGSNEQYF. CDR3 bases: TGTGCCATCAGTGAGTACCCAGGACTAGCGGGATCCAACGAGCAGTACTTC.

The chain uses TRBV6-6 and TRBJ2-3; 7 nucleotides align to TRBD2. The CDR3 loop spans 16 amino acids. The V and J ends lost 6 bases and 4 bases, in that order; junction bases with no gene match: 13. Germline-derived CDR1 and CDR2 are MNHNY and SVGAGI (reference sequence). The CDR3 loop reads CASSPWGGRGSDTQYF. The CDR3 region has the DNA TGTGCCAGCAGCCCCTGGGGCGGGAGAGGGTCAGATACGCAGTATTTT.

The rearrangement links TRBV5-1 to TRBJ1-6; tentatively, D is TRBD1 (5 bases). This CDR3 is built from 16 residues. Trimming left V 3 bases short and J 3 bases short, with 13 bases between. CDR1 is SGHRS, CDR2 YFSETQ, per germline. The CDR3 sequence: CASSSGGTLYNSPLHF. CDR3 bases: TGCGCCAGCAGCTCGGGAGGGACTCTCTATAATTCACCCCTCCACTTT.